Listed below are T cell receptor beta chains from one sample, sequenced in a study of blood T cell repertoires in COVID-19. TCRdb's table, derived via immunoSEQ multiplex PCR, lists solely in-frame clones and lacks some. The sample consists of 100,000 to 120,000 clones, roughly 82% of them appearing once. The specimen was peripheral blood. These receptors originate from a woman aged 55-70 years with acute or convalescent COVID-19. CDR3s include the opening cysteine and the closing phenylalanine or tryptophan. The D gene is left open where the match is weak. Part of the rows lack a size; the others show once, few, many or a class for expanded clones.

.,TRBJ1-2,.,TRBV28,CASSAGVGYGYTF
.,TRBJ1-4,few,TRBV4-2,CASSQEGGGATNEKLFF
.,TRBJ1-5,.,TRBV7-9,CASSLNTDQPQHF
TRBD1,TRBJ1-1,.,TRBV6-1,CASSERTGINTEAFF
TRBD1,TRBJ2-5,.,TRBV24-1,CATSDRDRGETQYF
.,TRBJ1-5,.,TRBV7-2,CASSSDRAGNQPQHF
TRBD1,TRBJ1-6,.,TRBV30,CASTGGDSPLHF
.,TRBJ2-5,.,TRBV27,CASSLRQGPRETQYF
.,TRBJ1-2,.,TRBV6-5,CASSQDSSEVYGYTF
.,TRBJ2-1,.,TRBV11-3,CASSLGGAGAALNNEQFF
TRBD1,TRBJ1-3,.,TRBV27,CASSLARGLGNTIYF
.,TRBJ2-2,.,TRBV21-1,CASSKSIPDTGELFF
.,TRBJ1-3,.,TRBV9,CASSVDRGAGNTIYF
.,TRBJ1-6,once,TRBV6-1,CASSESRGGPLHF
.,TRBJ2-6,.,TRBV9,CASSVAPGSGANVLTF
.,TRBJ1-2,.,TRBV5-4,CASSQNPSSGYTF
.,TRBJ1-2,.,TRBV30,CAWSGRGGVYGYTF
TRBD2,TRBJ2-1,.,TRBV18,CASSPNGGGDNEQFF
TRBD2,TRBJ2-5,.,TRBV7-2,CASSWGAGPGETQYF
TRBD1,TRBJ1-2,.,TRBV30,CGGLRGIYGYTF
.,TRBJ2-3,.,TRBV7-2,CASSSGQTGTQYF
.,TRBJ1-1,.,TRBV5-4,CASSPGTSMEGTEAFF
TRBD1,TRBJ1-3,.,TRBV9,CASSVDPGQGNTIYF
.,TRBJ2-3,few,TRBV7-8,CASSLTATGSGYF
TRBD1,TRBJ1-5,once,TRBV7-2,CASSLGQHQPQHF
.,TRBJ1-2,.,TRBV5-4,CASSSTKVHLNYGYTF
.,TRBJ1-3,.,TRBV28,CASKKGVTMRGNTIYF
TRBD1,TRBJ1-1,.,TRBV6-5,CASSSSDRGVPEAFF
.,TRBJ1-2,.,TRBV2,CASSDIGGTYGYTF
TRBD2,TRBJ2-5,.,TRBV3-1/TRBV3-2,CASSQVGRRLAGGHIEETQYF
TRBD2,TRBJ2-3,.,TRBV29-1,CSAGTSGSDTQYF
TRBD1,TRBJ1-5,.,TRBV10-2,CASRTGGSSNQPQHF
.,TRBJ2-2,once,TRBV7-2,CAGGTVTFGGELFF
TRBD2,TRBJ2-1,once,TRBV10-3,CAISESGGNLYNEQFF
.,TRBJ1-2,.,TRBV3-1/TRBV3-2,CASSNRGAYGYTF
.,TRBJ1-3,few,TRBV11-2,CASSLVTGSSGNTIYF
.,TRBJ1-1,.,TRBV7-9,CASSSRTRTDRNTEAFF
TRBD1,TRBJ1-2,.,TRBV4-2,CASSHLGQGGNYGYTF
TRBD1,TRBJ1-1,.,TRBV2,CASSDDRGRTEAFF
TRBD1,TRBJ2-1,few,TRBV12-3/TRBV12-4,CASMRGQGVRFF
.,TRBJ1-2,.,TRBV4-3,CASSEDRTPPYGYTF
.,TRBJ1-4,few,TRBV5-1,CASSLAGTRGEKLFF
TRBD1,TRBJ1-2,.,TRBV12-3/TRBV12-4,CASSPHGQDGYTF
.,TRBJ2-7,once,TRBV4-3,CASSQEGKGLPTYEQYF
TRBD1,TRBJ2-1,.,TRBV7-9,CASSSTGGSTYNEQFF
TRBD1,TRBJ1-6,.,TRBV5-8,CASSRGTVNSPLHF
.,TRBJ1-2,.,TRBV7-2,CASGGGPNYGYTF
.,TRBJ1-2,.,TRBV2,CASSERTGLIYGYTF
TRBD1,TRBJ2-7,.,TRBV11-1,CASSLAPTGGWDEQYF
TRBD1,TRBJ1-3,.,TRBV9,CASSATGDWNTIYF
.,TRBJ1-5,.,TRBV5-1,CASSPGNGNQPQHF
TRBD2,TRBJ2-5,.,TRBV9,CASSVVERGQETQYF
TRBD2,TRBJ2-7,.,TRBV5-4,CASSLAGTSISEQYF